This passage covers 16 T cell receptor beta chains from one sample sequenced in a study of spatial heterogeneity in lung cancer. TCRdb fed the 5' RACE reads into MiXCR, producing one record per CDR3 protein. The sample records about 45,000 distinct CDR3 sequences, roughly 10% being singletons. Time point of the sample: sample taken at primary tumor resection. Whole RNA, which was extracted from tumor, nontumor lung tissue or frozen PBMC, was sequenced without any cell sorting. The material was PBMCs, obtained at surgery. These receptor sequences come from a female donor with early-stage non-small cell lung cancer.

This clonotype was observed at least ten times. The chain couples TRBV11-2 to TRBJ2-4; possibly TRBD1 or TRBD2 for D (6 bases each). Trimming shortened V by 0 bases and J by 12 bases, and 27 bases separated the two germline ends. CDR3 size: 18 residues. Germline CDR1 SGHAT, CDR2 FQNNGV. CDR3 sequence reads: CASSLDKGGPPDGNGQYF. CDR3 bases: TGTGCCAGCAGCTTAGATAAGGGGGGCCCTCCTGACGGAAACGGTCAGTACTTC. Combining the CDR3 with reference TRBV11-2 and TRBJ2-4 gives the whole variable domain EAGVAQSPRYKIIEKRQSVAFWCNPISGHATLYWYQQILGQGPKLLIQFQNNGVVDDSQLPKDRFSAERLKGVDSTLKIQPAKLEDSAVYLCASSLDKGGPPDGNGQYFGAGTRLSVL.

This clonotype was recorded many times. The chain carries TRBV7-9 and TRBJ1-4, with 7 bases that match TRBD1. Germline CDR1 is SEHNR and CDR2 is FQNEAQ (reference sequence). After removal of 5 bases from V and 3 bases from J, the junction contained 6 bases not matched to a gene. This CDR3 has 15 amino acids. CDR3 bases: TGTGCCAGCAGCCCCCGCGACAGGGCTAATGAAAAACTGTTTTTT. As protein: CASSPRDRANEKLFF.

The CDR3 reads CASSQRLAGPGGETQYF. CDR3 in DNA: TGTGCCAGCAGCCAACGACTAGCGGGGCCCGGAGGGGAGACCCAGTACTTC. The V and J genes are TRBV14 and TRBJ2-5; 11 bases are shared with TRBD2. Germline loops: CDR1 SGHDN, CDR2 FVKESK. This CDR3 is built from 17 residues. V dropped 2 bases and J dropped 5; count of bases not matched to a gene: 10. The variable domain in full, completed from reference TRBV14 and TRBJ2-5, reads EAGVTQFPSHSVIEKGQTVTLRCDPISGHDNLYWYRRVMGKEIKFLLHFVKESKQDESGMPNNRFLAERTGGTYSTLKVQPAELEDSGVYFCASSQRLAGPGGETQYFGPGTRLLVL.

This clonotype has a handful of counts. The chain uses TRBV6-2 or TRBV6-3 and TRBJ2-1; D is uncertain. Germline assignment: CDR1 MNHEY and CDR2 SVGEGT. Trimming took 4 bases from V and 9 from J, leaving 13 bases between them. This CDR3 has 13 residues. The CDR3 reads CASSFDYVGEQFF. The CDR3 DNA is TGTGCCAGCAGTTTTGATTATGTCGGTGAGCAGTTCTTC.

This clonotype has just a few counts. This chain connects TRBV11-2 to TRBJ2-3; tentatively, D is TRBD2 (7 bases). Between the trimmed V and J ends, which lost 3 bases and 6 bases, there was a span of 13 bases. This CDR3 has 14 residues. CDR1 and CDR2 from the germline V gene are SGHAT and FQNNGV. The CDR3: CASSFAGAGDTQYF. CDR3 DNA: TGTGCCAGCAGCTTTGCGGGGGCTGGGGATACGCAGTATTTT.

This clonotype occurred a few times. This rearrangement joins TRBV27 to TRBJ1-2; D perhaps matches TRBD1 (5 bases). The CDR3 runs to 15 residues. Between the trimmed V and J ends, which lost 2 bases and 4 bases, there was a span of 14 bases. CDR1 is MNHEY, CDR2 SMNVEV, per germline (reference sequence). CDR3 coding DNA: TGTGCCAGCAGTTTAGGGGGGGGGAAGCGCTATGGCTACACCTTC. This codes for CASSLGGGKRYGYTF.

Concerning this clonotype itself: This may arise from a read error, as a much more abundant clone is one base away. V is TRBV19 and J is TRBJ1-1; D ambiguous. CDR1 is LNHDA and CDR2 is SQIVND in the germline V gene (reference sequence). The CDR3 runs 12 residues. Trimming removed 10 bases from V and 5 bases from J, with 14 bases in between. The CDR3 DNA sequence: TGTGCCACCCGAGCGTCATGGACTGAAGCTTTCTTT. Residues: CATRASWTEAFF.

Concerning this clonotype: Since a much larger clone is just one base distant, this may be a read error. The chain recombines TRBV19 with TRBJ1-1; maybe TRBD1 (5 bases). Germline V gene sequence: CDR1 LNHDA, CDR2 SQIVND (reference sequence). The CDR3 covers 13 residues. The CDR3 nucleotides read TGTTCCAGTAGTATTGTGCCGGGGGCTGAAGCTTTCTTT. Amino acids: CSSSIVPGAEAFF.

This clonotype has at least ten counts. CDR3 region: CSVELNTEAFF. CDR3 coding DNA: TGCAGCGTTGAACTAAACACTGAAGCTTTCTTT. J is TRBJ1-1 and V is TRBV29-1; D not certain. Trimming stripped 2 bases from V and 2 bases from J, with 3 bases between. CDR1 is SQVTM, CDR2 ANQGSEA, per germline. This CDR3 spans 11 amino acids.

The chain employs TRBV7-9 and TRBJ1-2; TRBD1 agrees at 8 bases. The V segment lost 5 bases and the J segment 5 bases; nucleotides outside the gene matches: 7. This CDR3 contains 14 residues. CDR1 and CDR2 from the germline V gene are SEHNR and FQNEAQ (reference sequence). The CDR3 sequence: CASSPWDRPYGYTF. CDR3 in DNA: TGTGCCAGCAGCCCATGGGACAGGCCGTATGGCTACACCTTC.

The chain recombines TRBV9 with TRBJ2-5; D is perhaps TRBD1 (5 bases). Trimming cost V 4 bases and J 5 bases, with 18 bases left between them. The CDR3 extends over 15 amino acids. The germline V gene has CDR1 SGDLS and CDR2 YYNGEE. The CDR3: CASSPNQGGWETQYF. The CDR3 DNA follows: TGTGCCAGCAGCCCCAACCAGGGTGGATGGGAGACCCAGTACTTC.

This clonotype was recorded a few times. The V call is TRBV12-3 or TRBV12-4, the J call TRBJ1-1; the D gene is possibly TRBD1 (5 bases). The V end was cut by 3 bases, the J end by 3 bases, with 8 bases between. CDR3 length equals 13 residues. The CDR3 sequence is CASSLGGDTEAFF. Written as DNA, the CDR3 is TGTGCCAGCAGTTTGGGGGGGGACACTGAAGCTTTCTTT.

To note about this clonotype: A much larger clone sits a single nucleotide away, making a read error possible. The gene calls are TRBV27 and TRBJ2-7, with 10 bases lining up with TRBD1. This CDR3 comprises 14 residues. Germline V gene lookup returns CDR1 MNHEY and CDR2 SMNVEV (reference sequence). The V segment lost 4 bases and the J segment 9 bases; nucleotides outside the gene matches: 9. CDR3 residues: CASSYRDRGPGQYF. CDR3 DNA sequence: TGTGCCAGCAGTTACCGGGACAGGGGACCCGGGCAGTACTTC.

The sample holds a few counts of this clonotype. The chain couples TRBV5-4 to TRBJ2-7, with D unresolved. The CDR3 is 14 amino acids. Trimming stripped 4 bases from V and 4 bases from J, with 15 bases between. Per germline, CDR1 SGHNT and CDR2 YYREEE (reference sequence). CDR3 sequence reads: CASSLRDKSYEQYF. Here the CDR3 DNA reads TGTGCCAGCAGCCTCCGAGACAAGTCTTACGAGCAGTACTTC.

This clonotype was found a few times. The rearrangement uses TRBV6-1 and TRBJ1-6; no definite D call. The CDR3 is made up of 15 amino acids. Germline values: CDR1 MNHNS, CDR2 SASEGT. V was clipped by 1 base and J by 5 bases, with 9 bases between them. CDR3 region: CASSEVFRDNSPLHF. The CDR3 DNA follows: TGTGCCAGCAGTGAAGTATTCAGAGATAATTCACCCCTCCACTTT.

V usage is TRBV27 and J usage is TRBJ1-5; the D gene is possibly TRBD1 (5 bases). Per germline, CDR1 MNHEY and CDR2 SMNVEV (reference sequence). The germline V and J ends were trimmed by 4 bases and 1 base, with 11 bases remaining between them. The CDR3 sequence is 15 residues long. CDR3 sequence reads: CASSSTRDSNQPQHF. The DNA of the CDR3 is TGTGCCAGCAGTTCGACAAGGGACAGCAATCAGCCCCAGCATTTT.